This T cell receptor beta chain was sequenced in a study of radiation and T cells in renal cell carcinoma. General study findings and limits: From baseline, blood top tumor clonotypes peaked at 2 weeks post-radiation.

A remark on this clone: Its antigen is undetermined.

Germline V gene sequence: CDR1 MNHNS, CDR2 SASEGT. V was trimmed by 10 bases and J by 5 bases, leaving 18 bases between them. This CDR3 spans 14 amino acids. Time point reported: blood 2 weeks post-SBRT. Indicated treatment: 15 Gy SBRT to primary tumor, nephrectomy 4 weeks later. The tumor was a clear cell renal cell carcinoma. Repertoires were generated with immunoSEQ multiplex PCR, while TCRdb's copy carries only in-frame clones and drops some. The sample has around 60,000 clones; around 80% are singletons. The chain has TRBV6-1 and TRBJ2-4; TRBD1 is a possible D gene (6 bases). The clonotype comes from a man between 60 and 75 years old with renal cell carcinoma. The sample was blood, taken from a patient whose treatment included radiotherapy and nephrectomy. CDR3 bases: TGTGCCATCCGAAAGGAACACAGGGAAAACATTCAGTACTTC. Amino acid sequence: CAIRKEHRENIQYF.